The sequence of this TCR beta chain was determined in a study of cytomegalovirus exposure and HLA in healthy donors. Regarding the study as a whole: Later on, an analysis showed TCR association rates differing by HLA locus, with DRB1 the most and HLA-C the fewest.

On this clone itself: Its antigen remains unknown.

With 60 Vbeta and 13 Jbeta primers, the PCR was carried out. TCRdb's copy holds only in-frame clones and misses some; the assay was immunoSEQ multiplex PCR. This table has tens of thousands of clones, approximately 82% appearing once. The CDR3 consists of 13 residues. Germline V gene sequence: CDR1 MNHNS, CDR2 SASEGT. V lost 7 bases and J lost 3, with 13 bases in between. This TCR came from a middle-aged man in good health and CMV-seronegative. The chain joins TRBV6-1 to TRBJ2-7; a possible D gene is TRBD2 (6 bases). The sample comprised PBMCs. In nucleotides, the CDR3 is TGTGCCAGCACCCCCACTAGCTACTACGAGCAGTACTTC. Encoded protein: CASTPTSYYEQYF.